This entry features one TCR beta chain sequence. Germline V gene sequence: CDR1 SQVTM, CDR2 ANQGSEA. CDR3 length: 12 residues. V lost 4 bases, J lost 2 bases, and 9 bases lay in between. The source of the sample is a study of blood T cell repertoires in COVID-19. About the study: Sites across the United States, Italy and Spain contributed samples from acute and convalescent COVID-19.

Enrollment of patients from Seattle took place during active infection, with longitudinal follow-up. Original handling: By means of reference gene primer amplification, nucleated cell counts were estimated. The data were produced by immunoSEQ multiplex PCR, yet TCRdb's version contains in-frame clones alone and is incomplete. D and trimming were read from the DNA, whereas the V and J calls and clone size are those reported in that table. This sample has about 500,000 clones, with 85% to 90% found just once. Input material: peripheral blood. This chain connects TRBV29-1 to TRBJ2-7; the D gene is possibly TRBD1 (6 bases). The TCR comes from a woman aged 45-65 years with COVID-19, enrolled during active disease. The CDR3 reads CSVATGPYEQYF. CDR3 bases: TGCAGCGTTGCGACAGGACCCTACGAGCAGTACTTC.